These T cell receptor beta chains were read from a single sample in a study of a mutant IDH1 vaccine in newly diagnosed glioma. Measured with immunoSEQ multiplex PCR; TCRdb has only the in-frame clones, and not every one. The data hold approximately 79,000 clones, with 85% observed a single time. Their antigens are not known. The starting material was PBMCs, obtained from a glioma patient whose treatment included an IDH1 peptide vaccine. All receptors come from a woman between 45 and 65 years old with glioma. CDR3s include the opening cysteine and the closing phenylalanine or tryptophan. A D gene is named only where the DNA matches it firmly. Size tells how often a clone was seen (once, few, many) or the class of an expanded clone, and some rows leave it out.

v_gene: TRBV7-9; d_gene: NA; j_gene: TRBJ2-2; abundance: NA; CDR3aa: CASRGRLGNTGELFF; CDR3nt: TGTGCCAGCAGGGGACGGTTGGGGAACACCGGGGAGCTGTTTTTT
v_gene: TRBV28; d_gene: TRBD1; j_gene: TRBJ1-2; abundance: NA; CDR3aa: CASSLEGAVYGYTF; CDR3nt: TGTGCCAGCAGTTTAGAGGGGGCGGTCTATGGCTACACCTTC
v_gene: TRBV19; d_gene: TRBD1; j_gene: TRBJ1-1; abundance: NA; CDR3aa: CASSIPTGGPNTEAFF; CDR3nt: TGTGCCAGTAGTATACCGACAGGGGGACCGAACACTGAAGCTTTCTTT
v_gene: TRBV19; d_gene: NA; j_gene: TRBJ2-7; abundance: NA; CDR3aa: CASSIEKGMGYEQYF; CDR3nt: TGTGCCAGTAGTATTGAGAAGGGGATGGGGTACGAGCAGTACTTC
v_gene: TRBV2; d_gene: NA; j_gene: TRBJ1-5; abundance: NA; CDR3aa: CASSEMVNSNQPQHF; CDR3nt: TGTGCCAGCAGTGAAATGGTGAATAGCAATCAGCCCCAGCATTTT
v_gene: TRBV6-1; d_gene: NA; j_gene: TRBJ2-5; abundance: NA; CDR3aa: CASSETTWGETQYF; CDR3nt: TGTGCCAGCAGTGAGACGACCTGGGGGGAGACCCAGTACTTC
v_gene: TRBV28; d_gene: NA; j_gene: TRBJ2-2; abundance: NA; CDR3aa: CASSWRQNTGELFF; CDR3nt: TGTGCCAGCAGCTGGCGACAGAACACCGGGGAGCTGTTTTTT
v_gene: TRBV2; d_gene: NA; j_gene: TRBJ1-4; abundance: NA; CDR3aa: CASSHPGSSNEKLFF; CDR3nt: TGTGCCAGCAGCCACCCAGGGTCAAGTAATGAAAAACTGTTTTTT
v_gene: TRBV9; d_gene: TRBD2; j_gene: TRBJ2-1; abundance: NA; CDR3aa: CASSIHPGASGKEQFF; CDR3nt: TGTGCCAGCAGCATCCACCCCGGGGCTAGCGGGAAAGAGCAGTTCTTC
v_gene: TRBV4-1; d_gene: TRBD2; j_gene: TRBJ2-1; abundance: NA; CDR3aa: CASSQKTPAGLAGDFGYEQFF; CDR3nt: TGCGCCAGCAGCCAAAAAACCCCCGCCGGACTAGCGGGAGATTTTGGCTATGAGCAGTTCTTC
v_gene: TRBV4-1; d_gene: TRBD2; j_gene: TRBJ2-7; abundance: NA; CDR3aa: CASSQSGAGEKYEQYF; CDR3nt: TGCGCCAGCAGCCAATCCGGGGCGGGAGAGAAGTACGAGCAGTACTTC
v_gene: TRBV7-3; d_gene: NA; j_gene: TRBJ1-1; abundance: once; CDR3aa: CASSPSAVSTEAFF; CDR3nt: TGTGCCAGCAGCCCATCCGCTGTGAGCACTGAAGCTTTCTTT
v_gene: TRBV7-8; d_gene: NA; j_gene: TRBJ2-2; abundance: NA; CDR3aa: CASSFRGTNTGELFF; CDR3nt: TGTGCCAGCAGCTTTCGCGGGACGAACACCGGGGAGCTGTTTTTT
v_gene: TRBV30; d_gene: NA; j_gene: TRBJ2-2; abundance: NA; CDR3aa: CAWSVWEQRRTGELFF; CDR3nt: TGTGCCTGGAGTGTCTGGGAACAGCGCAGGACCGGGGAGCTGTTTTTT
v_gene: TRBV15; d_gene: NA; j_gene: TRBJ2-5; abundance: NA; CDR3aa: CATSRDRRYQETQYF; CDR3nt: TGTGCCACCAGCAGAGATCGGAGGTACCAAGAGACCCAGTACTTC
v_gene: TRBV19; d_gene: TRBD1; j_gene: TRBJ2-7; abundance: NA; CDR3aa: CASSGSGTGGYEQYF; CDR3nt: TGTGCCAGTAGTGGCTCCGGGACAGGGGGCTACGAGCAGTACTTC
v_gene: TRBV7-3; d_gene: TRBD2; j_gene: TRBJ2-1; abundance: NA; CDR3aa: CASSPFSSGSNEQFF; CDR3nt: TGTGCCAGCAGCCCCTTTAGTAGCGGGAGCAATGAGCAGTTCTTC
v_gene: TRBV28; d_gene: TRBD1; j_gene: TRBJ2-7; abundance: few; CDR3aa: CASSPSGTGRRYEQYF; CDR3nt: TGTGCCAGCAGCCCGTCCGGGACAGGGCGGAGGTACGAGCAGTACTTC
v_gene: TRBV9; d_gene: NA; j_gene: TRBJ1-2; abundance: NA; CDR3aa: CASSEREGEVRGYTF; CDR3nt: TGTGCCAGCAGCGAGAGGGAGGGGGAGGTTAGGGGCTACACCTTC
v_gene: TRBV9; d_gene: NA; j_gene: TRBJ2-5; abundance: NA; CDR3aa: CASSVGPGMETQYF; CDR3nt: TGTGCCAGCAGCGTAGGTCCAGGGATGGAGACCCAGTACTTC
v_gene: TRBV10-3; d_gene: TRBD1; j_gene: TRBJ2-5; abundance: NA; CDR3aa: CAIRQGSRDGSTQYF; CDR3nt: TGTGCCATCAGACAGGGGTCTCGGGACGGGTCGACCCAGTACTTC
v_gene: TRBV7-6; d_gene: NA; j_gene: TRBJ1-1; abundance: NA; CDR3aa: CASSLVWGGSTEAFF; CDR3nt: TGTGCCAGCAGCTTAGTATGGGGGGGGAGCACTGAAGCTTTCTTT
v_gene: TRBV6-5; d_gene: NA; j_gene: TRBJ1-2; abundance: NA; CDR3aa: CASSNGYTNYGYTF; CDR3nt: TGTGCCAGCAGCAACGGATATACTAACTATGGCTACACCTTC
v_gene: TRBV11-2; d_gene: NA; j_gene: TRBJ1-6; abundance: NA; CDR3aa: CASSLGGSNSPLHF; CDR3nt: TGTGCCAGCAGCTTAGGGGGGTCTAATTCACCCCTCCACTTT
v_gene: TRBV9; d_gene: NA; j_gene: TRBJ2-7; abundance: NA; CDR3aa: CASSVAGFSYEQYF; CDR3nt: TGTGCCAGCAGCGTAGCAGGGTTTTCCTACGAGCAGTACTTC
v_gene: TRBV5-1; d_gene: TRBD1; j_gene: TRBJ2-1; abundance: once; CDR3aa: CASSWAGTGSYNEQFF; CDR3nt: TGCGCCAGCAGCTGGGCGGGGACAGGTTCTTACAATGAGCAGTTCTTC
v_gene: TRBV6-1; d_gene: TRBD1; j_gene: TRBJ1-1; abundance: NA; CDR3aa: CASSAQTGGTEAFF; CDR3nt: TGTGCCAGCAGTGCCCAAACAGGGGGGACTGAAGCTTTCTTT
v_gene: TRBV6-5; d_gene: TRBD2; j_gene: TRBJ2-3; abundance: NA; CDR3aa: CASSRGLAVTDTQYF; CDR3nt: TGTGCCAGCAGCCGCGGACTAGCGGTCACAGATACGCAGTATTTT
v_gene: TRBV28; d_gene: NA; j_gene: TRBJ2-7; abundance: NA; CDR3aa: CASSRGRPFWEQYF; CDR3nt: TGTGCCAGCAGCCGGGGACGGCCCTTTTGGGAGCAGTACTTC
v_gene: TRBV5-4; d_gene: TRBD2; j_gene: TRBJ2-1; abundance: NA; CDR3aa: CASSLPGLELNEQFF; CDR3nt: TGTGCCAGCAGCTTACCGGGACTAGAGTTGAATGAGCAGTTCTTC
v_gene: TRBV9; d_gene: NA; j_gene: TRBJ2-4; abundance: NA; CDR3aa: CASSAEEGLAKNIQYF; CDR3nt: TGTGCCAGCAGCGCGGAAGAGGGATTAGCCAAAAACATTCAGTACTTC
v_gene: TRBV6-5; d_gene: NA; j_gene: TRBJ1-2; abundance: NA; CDR3aa: CASSYTGYGYTF; CDR3nt: TGTGCCAGCAGTTACACGGGGTATGGCTACACCTTC
v_gene: TRBV6-5; d_gene: TRBD1; j_gene: TRBJ2-5; abundance: once; CDR3aa: CASSPWTGWETQYF; CDR3nt: TGTGCCAGCAGTCCATGGACAGGGTGGGAGACCCAGTACTTC
v_gene: TRBV6-6; d_gene: NA; j_gene: TRBJ2-7; abundance: NA; CDR3aa: CASSAVGGLGEQYF; CDR3nt: TGTGCCAGCAGTGCCGTTGGGGGGCTGGGCGAGCAGTACTTC
v_gene: TRBV18; d_gene: NA; j_gene: TRBJ1-4; abundance: NA; CDR3aa: CASSPGVWAPDNEKLFF; CDR3nt: TGTGCCAGCTCACCTGGGGTATGGGCACCCGATAATGAAAAACTGTTTTTT
v_gene: TRBV28; d_gene: NA; j_gene: TRBJ2-7; abundance: NA; CDR3aa: CASITGDEQYF; CDR3nt: TGTGCCAGCATAACGGGGGACGAGCAGTACTTC
v_gene: TRBV5-1; d_gene: TRBD1; j_gene: TRBJ2-7; abundance: NA; CDR3aa: CASSLAGQRYEQYF; CDR3nt: TGCGCCAGCAGCTTGGCGGGACAGCGCTACGAGCAGTACTTC
v_gene: TRBV7-6; d_gene: TRBD1; j_gene: TRBJ2-1; abundance: once; CDR3aa: CASSPLWGTGGFNEQFF; CDR3nt: TGTGCCAGCAGCCCCCTCTGGGGGACAGGGGGCTTCAATGAGCAGTTCTTC
v_gene: TRBV4-2; d_gene: NA; j_gene: TRBJ2-5; abundance: NA; CDR3aa: CASSQLKGPGETQYF; CDR3nt: TGTGCCAGCAGCCAGCTCAAGGGGCCGGGAGAGACCCAGTACTTC
v_gene: TRBV21-1; d_gene: NA; j_gene: TRBJ2-4; abundance: NA; CDR3aa: CASSTELAGDTKDIQYF; CDR3nt: TGTGCCAGCAGCACGGAACTAGCGGGAGATACCAAGGACATTCAGTACTTC
v_gene: TRBV6-6; d_gene: NA; j_gene: TRBJ2-3; abundance: NA; CDR3aa: CASTPRRDTQYF; CDR3nt: TGTGCCAGCACCCCTAGGAGGGATACGCAGTATTTT
v_gene: TRBV5-1; d_gene: TRBD2; j_gene: TRBJ2-2; abundance: once; CDR3aa: CASSLGREITGELFF; CDR3nt: TGCGCCAGCAGCTTGGGGCGGGAGATCACCGGGGAGCTGTTTTTT
v_gene: TRBV5-1; d_gene: TRBD2; j_gene: TRBJ2-1; abundance: NA; CDR3aa: CASSSSLSGSSNEQFF; CDR3nt: TGCGCCAGCAGCTCGAGCCTAAGCGGGAGTAGCAATGAGCAGTTCTTC
v_gene: TRBV5-4; d_gene: NA; j_gene: TRBJ2-7; abundance: NA; CDR3aa: CASSFGRGYEQYF; CDR3nt: TGTGCCAGCAGCTTCGGACGGGGCTACGAGCAGTACTTC
v_gene: TRBV6-5; d_gene: TRBD1; j_gene: TRBJ1-5; abundance: NA; CDR3aa: CASSYGGTGQPQHF; CDR3nt: TGTGCCAGCAGTTACGGAGGGACAGGGCAGCCCCAGCATTTT
v_gene: TRBV7-9; d_gene: NA; j_gene: TRBJ1-2; abundance: NA; CDR3aa: CASSLVQGSGYTF; CDR3nt: TGTGCCAGCAGCTTAGTCCAGGGCAGCGGCTACACCTTC
v_gene: TRBV7-3; d_gene: NA; j_gene: TRBJ1-3; abundance: NA; CDR3aa: CASSPSLGNTIYF; CDR3nt: TGTGCCAGCAGCCCTAGTCTCGGAAACACCATATATTTT